Listed here are 12 T cell receptor delta chains from one sample, sequenced in a study of gamma-delta T cells after stem cell transplantation. TCRdb fed the RT-PCR reads into CATT to redo clone calling. The sample includes about 1,600 delta-chain clones, about 8.3% of them seen just once. Material for sequencing was gamma-delta T cells. These receptors were taken from a human donor. It is not recorded whose cells these are; they may come from a transplant donor.

On this clone: This sequence may be a read error, since a much larger clone differs from it by one base. The genes are TRDV2 and TRDJ1, with 9 bases aligning to TRDD3. Germline V lookup: CDR1 GEAIGNYY, CDR2 EKD. The CDR3 covers 21 residues. V dropped 0 bases and J dropped 6; count of bases not matched to a gene: 25. CDR3: CACDTLLPANTGGHADHKLIF. The CDR3 DNA sequence: TGTGCCTGTGACACCTTACTGCCCGCGAACACTGGGGGACACGCGGACCATAAACTCATCTTT.

This clone counts as large (0.1 to 1%). Other nucleotide sequences from this sample produce the same CDR3. V and J are TRDV2 and TRDJ1, with a possible D match to TRDD3 (5 bases). Germline values: CDR1 GEAIGNYY, CDR2 EKD. CDR3 length equals 16 residues. V was cut by 1 base and J by 1 base, with 15 bases left in between. This CDR3 reads CACDTLGGEPTDKLIF. CDR3 nucleotide sequence: TGTGCCTGTGACACTCTTGGAGGGGAGCCCACCGATAAACTCATCTTT.

In this sample, this clone is large. The identical CDR3 is also encoded by other nucleotide sequences in the sample. Here the CDR3 DNA reads TGTGCCTGTGACAACCTGGGGGATCAGGACGATAAACTCATCTTT. This encodes CACDNLGDQDDKLIF. V usage is TRDV2 and J usage is TRDJ1; 9 nucleotides agree with TRDD3. V lost 2 bases, J lost 4 bases, and 7 bases stayed unmatched. The CDR3 consists of 15 residues. CDR1 and CDR2 (germline): GEAIGNYY, EKD.

About this clone: Since a much larger clone is just one base distant, this may be a read error. The chain has TRDV2 and TRDJ3; TRDD3 matches at 7 bases. The CDR3 totals 20 residues. The germline gives CDR1 GEAIGNYY, CDR2 EKD. The CDR3 sequence is CACDTLDTTGRRDGTRQVFF. CDR3 DNA sequence: TGTGCCTGTGACACCTTGGATACGACGGGTCGACGGGACGGAACCCGACAGGTGTTTTTC.

Regarding this clone: A far larger clone is one nucleotide away, so this likely arose from a read error. The V and J genes are TRDV2 and TRDJ1; tentative D call: TRDD3 (6 bases). CDR3 size: 13 residues. Germline assignment: CDR1 GEAIGNYY and CDR2 EKD. V was clipped by 3 bases and J by 4 bases, with 11 bases between them. The CDR3 sequence: CACDWVGGDKLIF. The CDR3 DNA sequence: TGTGCCTGTGACTGGGTTGGGGGCGATAAACTCATCTTT.

Turning to this clone: The TCRdb protein comes from a much larger clone and disagrees with this DNA's translation at residue 10, likely due to a read error; the protein given here is derived from the DNA. J is TRDJ1 and V is TRDV2; 10 nucleotides match TRDD3. CDR1 GEAIGNYY and CDR2 EKD come from the germline V gene. The CDR3 loop spans 16 amino acids. V was pared by 3 bases and J by 2 bases, with 8 bases of the junction left unmatched. DNA of the CDR3: TGTGCCTGTGACTTTACTGGGGGATCCCTAACCGATAAACTCATCTTT. This sequence encodes CACDFTGGSLTDKLIF.

Comments on this clone: A read error likely explains this, since a far larger clone differs by one base. V is TRDV2 and J is TRDJ1; D gene unclear. This CDR3 spans 18 amino acids. CDR1 is GEAIGNYY, CDR2 EKD, per germline. Here the CDR3 DNA reads TGTGCCTGTGACACTGCCGCCCGAACCCTCGCAAACACCGATAAACTCACCTTT. As protein: CACDTAARTLANTDKLTF.

This clone has only a few counts. A much larger clone is a single base away; this may be a read error. Other nucleotide sequences in the sample specify the same CDR3. The chain couples TRDV2 to TRDJ1; 7 positions agree with TRDD3. Germline trimming cut 1 base from V and 0 bases from J; bases unmatched to any gene: 19. The CDR3 runs 20 residues. The germline gives CDR1 GEAIGNYY, CDR2 EKD. CDR3 residues: CACDTLRTALGGLYTDKLIF. DNA of the CDR3: TGTGCCTGTGACACTCTACGTACCGCGCTGGGGGGTCTTTACACCGATAAACTCATCTTT.

On this clone itself: TCRdb assigns this DNA the protein of a much larger clone, which departs from its translation at residue 3; this likely reflects a read error, and the protein shown comes from translating the DNA. This chain links TRDV2 with TRDJ1; 10 nucleotides agree with TRDD3. This CDR3 is built from 18 residues. Germline V gene sequence: CDR1 GEAIGNYY, CDR2 EKD. CDR3 amino acids: CARDTVLGGYGSTDKLIF. In nucleotides, the CDR3 is TGTGCCCGTGACACTGTACTCGGGGGATACGGGTCCACCGATAAACTCATCTTT.

Only a few counts were recorded for this clone. At one of its ends the junction is not consistent with the germline gene, which may arise from a read error. V is TRDV2 and J is TRDJ1; TRDD3 matches 13 bases. CDR1 is GEAIGNYY and CDR2 is EKD in the germline V gene. The CDR3 runs to 20 residues. CDR3 region: CACDTVTGGYAQSATDTLIF. CDR3 sequence (DNA): TGTGCCTGTGACACCGTTACTGGGGGATACGCCCAAAGTGCCACCGATACACTCATCTTT.

A few counts support this clone. The likely explanation is a read error, given a far larger clone one base away. Other DNA sequences in this sample translate to the same CDR3. This chain links TRDV2 with TRDJ1; D not resolved. There are 13 residues in the CDR3. Germline CDR1 reads GEAIGNYY; CDR2 reads EKD. CDR3 loop: CACDHLDGRKLIF. The CDR3 DNA reads TGCGCCTGTGACCACTTGGACGGGCGAAAACTCATCTTT.

Turning to this clone: Given a far larger clone just one base away, this is likely a sequencing read error. The genes are TRDV2 and TRDJ1; 11 bases are shared with TRDD3. CDR3 length: 21 amino acids. Germline CDR1 is GEAIGNYY and CDR2 is EKD. The CDR3 loop reads CACDTVARTSGGYSSTAKLIF. CDR3 coding DNA: TGTGCCTGTGACACCGTTGCCAGGACGTCTGGGGGATACTCCTCCACCGCTAAACTCATCTTT.